This TCR beta chain was recorded in a study of pediatric ulcerative colitis. Findings and caveats of the study: A couple of patients had blood samples with substantially reduced template counts.

Repertoires were generated with immunoSEQ multiplex PCR, while TCRdb's copy carries only in-frame clones and drops some. The sample carries about 32,000 clones, roughly 82% recorded once. This clone was detected only once. Its antigen is unknown. Material for sequencing was blood. The receptor comes from a boy between 10 and 17 years old with severe ulcerative colitis.

This CDR3 is CASSVLGTEAFF. The CDR3 coding sequence is TGTGCCAGCAGCGTCTTGGGGACTGAAGCTTTCTTT. The rearrangement links TRBV7-2 to TRBJ1-1; no reliable D call. The CDR3 spans 12 residues. V was shortened by 5 bases and J by 5 bases, with 9 bases between the two germline ends. Germline V CDR1 and CDR2: SGHTA, FQGNSA.